This T cell receptor (beta chain) originates from a study of cytomegalovirus exposure and HLA in healthy donors. Study results and limitations: Rarity held for most TCR sequences, but there were some public TCRs that occurred in many donors. Cytomegalovirus status, reportedly, was diagnosed with high specificity and sensitivity by the classifier.

This CDR3 spans 14 amino acids. The germline V gene encodes CDR1 LGHNA and CDR2 YSLEER. For this clone: Its antigen remains unidentified.

The PCR contained 60 Vbeta and 13 Jbeta primers. Repertoires were generated with immunoSEQ multiplex PCR, while TCRdb's copy carries only in-frame clones and drops some. The profile shows about 180,000 clones, 77% of them singletons. The sequenced sample was PBMCs. This receptor was obtained from a man younger than 30 in good health and CMV-seronegative. The chain carries TRBV4-3 and TRBJ2-5; D not certain. The J call is in doubt because the DNA end fits TRBJ2-7 better. CDR3 sequence (DNA): TGCGCCAGCAGCCAAGATCCGGGTTCCTACGAGCAGTACTTC. Its translation is CASSQDPGSYEQYF.